This T cell receptor beta chain was identified during a study of T cells in Graves' hyperthyroidism and ophthalmopathy (dated by TCRdb to the late 2010s). Study-wide context: Peripheral blood samples were taken at the time of initial diagnosis, prior to any treatment. To identify TCR V-J signatures that set the groups apart, the researchers used a discovery cohort of about a hundred patients, made up of 40 to 45 with Graves' ophthalmopathy and 55 to 65 with stable Graves' hyperthyroidism. TCR Vbeta CDR3 sequencing of approximately 140 peripheral blood samples (43 ophthalmopathy, 75 hyperthyroidism and approximately 17 progressor patients) is reported in the paper. Prospective prediction of ophthalmopathy was tested in an independent validation cohort of approximately 19 hyperthyroidism patients and approximately 17 patients who later progressed to ophthalmopathy. In several Graves' hyperthyroidism patients, the study also compared T-cell repertoires from thyroid tissue with T-cell repertoires from blood. After sampling, hyperthyroidism patients received methimazole starting at 30 mg daily, and ophthalmopathy patients received high-dose intravenous methylprednisolone. The approximately 90 discovery patients were divided at random into training and test sets in a 7:3 ratio. Overall results and qualifications from the work: A 13 V-J signature model separated ophthalmopathy from stable hyperthyroidism, with around 90% sensitivity and 81.08% specificity in cross-validation and 80%/75% in testing. In validation, progression to ophthalmopathy was predicted by the model with 70.59% sensitivity and 72.22% specificity, a median of about 6 months before onset. No statistical method was used to set the sample size in advance, and investigators knew the group allocation. Most expanded thyroid clonotypes (frequency above 0.001) were also detected in blood, suggesting blood repertoires may reflect thyroid immune responses.

The TCR beta CDR3 regions were amplified from the RNA transcripts. A first-round RT-PCR of the TCR CDR3 used the HTBI primer set with the Qiagen OneStep RT-PCR kit. Libraries were constructed in a second round of multiplex PCR, after which size selection and purification were performed. Libraries were sequenced paired-end with 100 bp reads on an Illumina HiSeq2000. Turning to the authors' computational methods: Raw data were processed with SOAPnuke, discarding reads with adapters, uncalled bases, mean Phred below 15, or no exact constant-primer or identifier match. COPE v1.2.5 was used to merge high-quality paired reads, and clonotypes were defined as unique nucleotide sequences. MiTCR v1.1 was used to align clonotypes to the IMGT TRBV, TRBD and TRBJ reference segments. The analysis included only V-J combinations with a frequency above 0.0001, which together covered 99% to 99.2% of the repertoires. The TCS score was defined as F50 (clonal expansion) divided by E x V (chaos), with BLOSUM62-based TCRdist calculated between CDR3 peptides within each V-J. Welch's t-statistics and random forest reduced 500 to 550 V-J features to 13, which were used in a naive Bayes classifier (R e1071). The raw public data were reprocessed by TCRdb itself: fastp quality trimming at Q25, MiXCR clonotype calling, in-frame beta chains only. Identical CDR3 protein sequences are pooled into one entry, listed with their most common genes and DNA. These V and J calls derive from TCRdb rather than the authors' analysis. Recorded for this sample are approximately 400,000 distinct CDR3 sequences; about 18% of them occurred a single time. Over 35% of the sample belongs to the ten largest clones.

Ophthalmopathy patients had moderately to severely active disease, with a Clinical Activity Score of 3 or more, a NOSPECS grade of 4 or more, and a disease duration of less than 3 months. Exclusion was applied to patients with uncontrolled infections, other autoimmune diseases, pregnancy or lactation. Diagnoses relied on clinical symptoms, serum thyroxine and TRAb, thyroid ultrasound and orbital computed tomography. Ficoll-Paque density gradient centrifugation was used to isolate PBMCs from about 10 ml of fresh peripheral blood. Total RNA was extracted using Trizol reagent, and RNA quality was assessed on an Agilent 2100 Bioanalyzer. At the junction V is shortened by 4 bases and J by 0 bases, with 10 bases in between. The CDR3, from cysteine to phenylalanine, totals 13 residues. CDR3 DNA only is kept here, 39 bases in frame from base 1. Looking up the germline V gene yields CDR1 SQVTM and CDR2 ANQGSEA.

This clonotype was observed many times. The clone's antigen remains unknown. Nothing much larger sits one base from this clone, and base qualities are not available. Input material: blood. The TCR originated in a man aged 18-30 years with Graves' ophthalmopathy. The sequence links TRBV29-1 to TRBJ2-7; the D gene is perhaps TRBD1, on 6 matching bases. The encoded CDR3 is CSVGQGNSYEQYF. The sequenced DNA is TGCAGCGTTGGTCAGGGGAACTCCTACGAGCAGTACTTC.